These 17 T cell receptor beta chains were all obtained from the same sample, sequenced in a study of shared clonotypes between healthy human individuals. Measured with immunoSEQ multiplex PCR; TCRdb has only the in-frame clones, and not every one. Among hundreds of thousands of clones listed, around 73% were seen once. Source material: memory CD4+ T cells sorted from blood. Subset given: CD45RA-negative fraction. These receptors all stem from a woman in her 30s in good health.

V and J are TRBV29-1 and TRBJ1-1; the match to TRBD1 covers 7 bases. CDR3 size: 11 residues. Trimming at V came to 7 bases and at J to 9 bases, leaving 8 bases not matched to a gene. The germline V gene has CDR1 SQVTM and CDR2 ANQGSEA. The chain's CDR3 is CSERQGSKAFF. The DNA for the CDR3 is TGCAGCGAGAGACAGGGATCGAAAGCTTTCTTT.

V usage is TRBV30 and J usage is TRBJ2-1, with D hard to call. Germline V gene lookup returns CDR1 GTSNPN and CDR2 SVGIG (reference sequence). Deletions cut 5 bases from V and 2 bases from J, with 10 bases between. The length of the CDR3 is 13 residues. CDR3 bases: TGTGCCTGGGCCGGGCCCACCTACAATGAGCAGTTCTTC. Translation: CAWAGPTYNEQFF.

The J gene is TRBJ1-4, the V gene TRBV6-1, with 7 bases matching TRBD1. Losses at the gene ends were 2 bases for V and 8 bases for J; bases not matched to a gene: 8. CDR3 length: 15 amino acids. Germline V lookup: CDR1 MNHNS, CDR2 SASEGT. CDR3 bases: TGTGCCAGCAGTGAACCTCAGGGGGGCCGGGAAAAACTGTTTTTT. It translates to CASSEPQGGREKLFF.

This clone was detected only a few times. This chain uses TRBV6-1 with TRBJ1-2, with 8 bases that match TRBD1. The V segment lost 2 bases and the J segment 3 bases; nucleotides outside the gene matches: 5. Germline V lookup: CDR1 MNHNS, CDR2 SASEGT. CDR3 length: 15 residues. The CDR3, as DNA: TGTGCCAGCAGTGAACAGGGGGCAAACGACTATGGCTACACCTTC. This codes for CASSEQGANDYGYTF.

This clone was seen only a few times. The chain employs TRBV19 and TRBJ1-2; the D is unclear. The CDR3 is made up of 12 amino acids. V lost 3 bases to trimming and J lost 4 bases, with 6 bases between them. Germline assignment: CDR1 LNHDA and CDR2 SQIVND (reference sequence). In DNA form, the CDR3 reads TGTGCCAGTAGTATGGGCATCTATGGCTACACCTTC. It codes for CASSMGIYGYTF.

This chain uses TRBV10-1 with TRBJ1-1, with D possibly being TRBD1 (5 bases). Deletions cut 3 bases from V and 3 bases from J, with 8 bases between. The CDR3 consists of 13 residues. The germline V gene encodes CDR1 WNHNN and CDR2 SYGVQD (reference sequence). This CDR3 is CASSDQGDTEAFF. Written as DNA, the CDR3 is TGCGCCAGCAGTGATCAAGGGGACACTGAAGCTTTCTTT.

This clone was found a few times. The chain combines TRBV2 with TRBJ1-4; D perhaps matches TRBD1 (5 bases). CDR1 and CDR2 from the germline V gene are SNHLY and FYNNEI. The CDR3 is made up of 14 amino acids. Trimming left V 6 bases short and J 4 bases short, with 12 bases between. This chain's CDR3 is CASRSRGVNEKLFF. CDR3 in DNA: TGTGCCAGCAGATCGAGAGGGGTTAATGAAAAACTGTTTTTT. Drawing the rest from reference TRBV2 and TRBJ1-4, the complete variable domain is EPEVTQTPSHQVTQMGQEVILRCVPISNHLYFYWYRQILGQKVEFLVSFYNNEISEKSEIFDDQFSVERPDGSNFTLKIRSTKLEDSAMYFCASRSRGVNEKLFFGSGTQLSVL.

CDR3 sequence reads: CAWSGDPDQPQHF. CDR3 bases: TGTGCCTGGAGTGGAGATCCCGATCAGCCCCAGCATTTT. This sequence joins TRBV30 and TRBJ1-5; D gene ambiguous. This CDR3 is 13 amino acids long. Trimming cost V 1 base and J 5 bases, with 9 bases left between them. Germline assignment: CDR1 GTSNPN and CDR2 SVGIG (reference sequence).

J is TRBJ1-2 and V is TRBV4-2, with a possible D match to TRBD1 (5 bases). The CDR3 loop spans 15 amino acids. V was shortened by 0 bases and J by 7 bases, with 15 bases between the two germline ends. Looked up from germline, CDR1 is LGHNA and CDR2 is YNFKEQ. The CDR3 nucleotides read TGTGCCAGCAGCCAAGATAGAGGCAGGGAGGCTGGCTACACCTTC. Amino acid sequence: CASSQDRGREAGYTF.

Here the CDR3 DNA reads TGTGCCAGTAGTATTCAGGCCGCTAATGAAAAACTGTTTTTT. Its translation is CASSIQAANEKLFF. The V call is TRBV19, the J call TRBJ1-4; no reliable D call. Germline V gene lookup returns CDR1 LNHDA and CDR2 SQIVND (reference sequence). This CDR3 is 14 amino acids long. Trimming took off 3 bases at V and 3 bases at J, with 8 bases between the two ends.

The rearrangement uses TRBV28 and TRBJ2-1, with D possibly TRBD2 on 6 matching bases. CDR3 length: 14 amino acids. Germline CDR1 reads MDHEN; CDR2 reads SYDVKM. V lost 3 bases, J lost 9 bases, and 15 bases lay in between. The chain's CDR3 is CASSFPAGRGEQFF. For the CDR3, the DNA is TGTGCCAGCAGTTTTCCAGCGGGCCGGGGTGAGCAGTTCTTC.

The rearrangement uses TRBV14 and TRBJ2-1; no firm D call. The CDR3 covers 14 residues. V shed 2 bases and J shed 6 bases, with 11 bases lying between them. Germline V CDR1 and CDR2: SGHDN, FVKESK. CDR3 nucleotides: TGTGCCAGCAGCCAACCTGGTCGGTCCAATGAGCAGTTCTTC. It encodes CASSQPGRSNEQFF.

This chain links TRBV4-1 with TRBJ1-4, with D uncertain. Germline V lookup: CDR1 MGHRA, CDR2 YSYEKL. The CDR3 is 14 amino acids. Deletions cut 1 base from V and 11 bases from J, with 14 bases between. The CDR3 coding sequence is TGCGCCAGCAGCCAAGTACGAGGGTTTGGGAAACTGTTTTTT. It encodes CASSQVRGFGKLFF.

In its sample, this clone was seen a few times. The chain combines TRBV7-9 with TRBJ1-2, with D possibly matching TRBD1 (5 bases). Germline V gene data show CDR1 as SEHNR and CDR2 as FQNEAQ (reference sequence). Trimming shortened V by 3 bases and J by 2 bases, and 13 bases separated the two germline ends. This CDR3 region has 15 residues. DNA of the CDR3: TGTGCCAGCAGCTTCGAGGCGAGGGGCAACTATGGCTACACCTTC. This encodes CASSFEARGNYGYTF.

In this sample, this clone turned up a few times. The chain joins TRBV29-1 to TRBJ2-1; D is perhaps TRBD2 (6 bases). Per germline, CDR1 SQVTM and CDR2 ANQGSEA. The CDR3 extends over 14 amino acids. Trimming took off 6 bases at V and 10 bases at J, with 22 bases between the two ends. CDR3 nucleotide sequence: TGCAGCGTGTGGAGGGGACCAACGGTGGGGGAGCAGTTCTTC. As protein: CSVWRGPTVGEQFF.

The chain carries TRBV2 and TRBJ2-1, with a possible D match to TRBD1 (6 bases). Germline V gives CDR1 SNHLY, CDR2 FYNNEI. The CDR3 consists of 13 residues. V lost 6 bases and J 6 bases, leaving 12 bases between the germline ends. CDR3 sequence: CASRRQDLNEQFF. Here the CDR3 DNA reads TGTGCCAGCAGGAGACAGGACCTCAATGAGCAGTTCTTC.

In regard to this clone: The junction departs from germline at one end; a sequencing error may be responsible. The chain couples TRBV11-2 to TRBJ2-7; D gene ambiguous. The CDR3 contains 12 residues. The germline gives CDR1 SGHAT, CDR2 FQNNGV. The CDR3: CASSLLEPPLHF. The CDR3 nucleotides are TGTGCCAGCAGCTTATTGGAGCCACCTCTGCACTTC.